One sample yielded the 25 T cell receptor beta chains listed below, sequenced in a study of T cell repertoires in cytomegalovirus infection. A single record per CDR3 protein comes from TCRdb applying MiXCR to the reads. The data contain about 310,000 distinct CDR3 sequences, approximately 25% of them singletons. Antigen specificity for these receptors is unknown. The source material was cultured PBMCs, sampled from culture after CMV antigen stimulation. These receptors originate from a human donor in good health (CMV status not recorded). Some clones in this sample may be carry-over from other donors' samples.

The chain employs TRBV10-3 and TRBJ1-6, with D possibly being TRBD1 (5 bases). The germline V and J ends were trimmed by 2 bases and 3 bases, with 11 bases remaining between them. CDR3 length: 16 amino acids. Germline CDR1 ENHRY, CDR2 SYGVKD. The CDR3 DNA is TGTGCCATCAGTGAGCAGGGAAGGAACTATAATTCACCCCTCCACTTT. Protein product: CAISEQGRNYNSPLHF.

V gene TRBV12-3 or TRBV12-4 combines with J gene TRBJ2-1; D remains unclear. The ends were cut back, 5 bases at V and 7 bases at J, with 18 bases in the middle. The CDR3 has 15 residues. In DNA form, the CDR3 reads TGTGCCAGCAGTCCGGGCCGACTTTTAGGGAATGAGCAGTTCTTC. It specifies CASSPGRLLGNEQFF.

This chain joins TRBV12-3 or TRBV12-4 and TRBJ2-4, with 12 bases that match TRBD2. V shed 6 bases, J shed 6 bases, and the junction held 3 bases outside the gene matches. The CDR3 is 14 amino acids. The CDR3 nucleotides read TGTGCCAGCAGCGAACTAGCGGGAGGAAACATTCAGTACTTC. This gives the protein CASSELAGGNIQYF.

This chain joins TRBV18 and TRBJ2-3; 12 nucleotides match TRBD2. CDR3 size: 16 residues. Germline-derived CDR1 and CDR2 are KGHSH and LQKENI. With 3 bases clipped from V and 0 bases from J, the junction kept 1 base outside the gene matches. This CDR3 is CASSPGLAGSTDTQYF. Here the CDR3 DNA reads TGTGCCAGCTCACCGGGACTAGCGGGCAGCACAGATACGCAGTATTTT.

DNA of the CDR3: TGTGCCAGCAGTCTGATACGAGGGACTAGCGGGAGGAAGTGGGACGAGCAGTACGTC. Amino acid sequence: CASSLIRGTSGRKWDEQYV. The J gene is TRBJ2-7, the V gene TRBV14; 15 bases are a match to TRBD2. V gave up 6 bases and J gave up 5 bases; unmatched junction bases: 17. The CDR3 length is 19 residues. From germline, CDR1 is SGHDN and CDR2 FVKESK.

This clonotype has only one observation. The rearrangement joins TRBV10-3 to TRBJ1-5; D unresolved. The CDR3 covers 19 residues. Between the trimmed V and J ends, which lost 2 bases and 0 bases, there was a span of 20 bases. Germline V CDR1 and CDR2: ENHRY, SYGVKD. DNA for the CDR3: TGTGCCATCAGTGAGGTTCGGTCAGGAGGGATCAATAGCAATCAGCCCCAGCATTTT. This encodes CAISEVRSGGINSNQPQHF.

In its sample, this clonotype was seen a few times. In nucleotides, the CDR3 is TGTGCTTCCGAACAGGGAACTTCGCGGGAGCAGTACTTC. It encodes CASEQGTSREQYF. V and J are TRBV6-6 and TRBJ2-7; tentatively, D is TRBD1 (6 bases). The CDR3 totals 13 residues. Germline V gene lookup returns CDR1 MNHNY and CDR2 SVGAGI (reference sequence).

V gene TRBV19 combines with J gene TRBJ2-1, with TRBD2 matching over 10 bases. The ends lost 4 bases at V and 5 bases at J; junction bases unmatched: 5. The CDR3 consists of 15 residues. CDR1 and CDR2 (germline): LNHDA, SQIVND (reference sequence). The CDR3 DNA is TGTGCCAGTAGTAGCCTAGCGGGAGTTCACAATGAGCAGTTCTTC. Translation: CASSSLAGVHNEQFF.

This clonotype was observed a few times. V and J are TRBV12-3 or TRBV12-4 and TRBJ2-3; 12 nucleotides agree with TRBD2. After removal of 5 bases from V and 1 base from J, the junction contained 4 bases not matched to a gene. CDR3 length equals 16 residues. Here the CDR3 reads CASSPWTSGGTDTQYF. In DNA, the CDR3 is TGTGCCAGCAGTCCATGGACTAGCGGGGGCACAGATACGCAGTATTTT.

There are a few counts of this clonotype. The V call is TRBV19, the J call TRBJ2-3, with 10 bases that match TRBD1. With 4 bases clipped from V and 4 bases from J, the junction kept 11 bases outside the gene matches. The germline gives CDR1 LNHDA, CDR2 SQIVND (reference sequence). The CDR3 spans 17 residues. CDR3: CASSKLAGTGVPDTQYF. The CDR3, as DNA: TGTGCCAGTAGTAAACTAGCCGGGACAGGGGTACCAGATACGCAGTATTTT.

This clonotype was picked up many times. The CDR3 DNA is TGTGCCAGCAGTCAAACGAGGGGACAACGCGGCTACACCTTC. It is translated as CASSQTRGQRGYTF. This rearrangement joins TRBV25-1 to TRBJ1-2, with a tentative D call TRBD1 (6 bases). Trimming stripped 5 bases from V and 8 bases from J, with 18 bases between. The CDR3 is 14 residues long. CDR1 is MGHDK and CDR2 is SYGVNS in the germline V gene.

The chain is built from TRBV6-1 and TRBJ2-2; TRBD2 aligns across 9 bases. V dropped 2 bases and J dropped 3; count of bases not matched to a gene: 4. CDR1 and CDR2 from the germline V gene are MNHNS and SASEGT. The CDR3 consists of 16 residues. The CDR3 DNA is TGTGCCAGCAGTGAAACTCTAGCGGGGTACACCGGGGAGCTGTTTTTT. As protein: CASSETLAGYTGELFF.

This clonotype was counted between two and nine times. The chain is built from TRBV4-1 and TRBJ2-7; no firm D call. The CDR3 length is 14 residues. Germline V gene data show CDR1 as MGHRA and CDR2 as YSYEKL. V gave up 0 bases and J gave up 0 bases, with 6 bases separating them. For the CDR3, the DNA is TGCGCCAGCAGCCAAGAGGTGGACTCCTACGAGCAGTACGTC. As protein: CASSQEVDSYEQYV.

The sample holds many counts of this clonotype. J is TRBJ1-6 and V is TRBV7-8; D remains unclear. The germline gives CDR1 SGHVS, CDR2 FQNEAQ. Trimming took off 2 bases at V and 2 bases at J, with 13 bases between the two ends. The CDR3 is 17 residues long. The CDR3 here is CASSLFSSETYNSPLHF. CDR3 bases: TGTGCCAGCAGCTTATTTTCTTCGGAGACCTATAATTCACCCCTCCACTTT.

This clonotype was seen a few times. The rearrangement links TRBV7-9 to TRBJ2-7, with 8 bases lining up with TRBD1. Unmatched junction bases numbered 8, after V lost 3 bases and J lost 4 bases. CDR1 and CDR2 (germline): SEHNR, FQNEAQ (reference sequence). This CDR3 has 15 amino acids. The CDR3 region is CASSFKEGTGYEQYV. The CDR3 region has the DNA TGTGCCAGCAGCTTTAAAGAAGGGACAGGATACGAGCAGTACGTC.

This clonotype was recorded a few times. DNA of the CDR3: TGTGCCAGCAGCCCTAGGTCGGGCCTTGAAGCTTTCTTT. As protein: CASSPRSGLEAFF. The V and J genes are TRBV7-3 and TRBJ1-1, with no clear D. Germline V gene sequence: CDR1 SGHTA, CDR2 FQGTGA. This CDR3 is 13 amino acids long. Trimming took 5 bases from V and 7 from J, leaving 14 bases between them.

This clonotype was seen many times. CDR3 sequence: CASSSREGTFLANTGELFF. In nucleotides, the CDR3 is TGTGCCAGCAGCTCTAGGGAGGGGACGTTCCTCGCGAACACCGGGGAGCTGTTTTTT. The chain links TRBV7-8 to TRBJ2-2, with 7 bases matching TRBD2. CDR1 SGHVS and CDR2 FQNEAQ come from the germline V gene. V trimming: 4 bases; J trimming: 0 bases; junction bases outside the gene matches: 14. This CDR3 contains 19 residues.

CDR3 in amino acids: CASSSSHPGGRSVDEAFF. The CDR3 nucleotides read TGTGCCAGCAGTTCATCCCACCCAGGGGGAAGGTCGGTTGATGAAGCTTTCTTT. This chain uses TRBV27 with TRBJ1-1, with 7 bases lining up with TRBD1. The CDR3 contains 18 residues. V lost 4 bases, J lost 7 bases, and 21 bases stayed unmatched. CDR1 and CDR2 (germline): MNHEY, SMNVEV (reference sequence).

The chain has TRBV7-9 and TRBJ2-2; no clear D gene. The CDR3 spans 15 residues. Germline CDR1 is SEHNR and CDR2 is FQNEAQ (reference sequence). Trimming took 4 bases from V and 1 from J, leaving 10 bases between them. CDR3 loop: CASSYRAWNTGELFF. CDR3 bases: TGTGCCAGCAGCTATAGGGCTTGGAACACCGGGGAGCTGTTTTTT.

V and J are TRBV6-1 and TRBJ2-7; D possibly matches TRBD1 or TRBD2 (6 bases each). Germline lookup yields CDR1 MNHNS and CDR2 SASEGT. V shed 6 bases and J shed 3 bases, with 12 bases lying between them. This CDR3 has 13 amino acids. The CDR3 DNA reads as TGTGCCAGCAGCCCGGAGGGGGGCTACGAGCAGTACGTC. It translates to CASSPEGGYEQYV.

This clonotype was counted only a few times. The rearrangement joins TRBV20-1 to TRBJ2-1; 8 positions match TRBD2. V was pared by 0 bases and J by 7 bases, with 14 bases of the junction left unmatched. The CDR3 covers 17 residues. Germline V gene lookup returns CDR1 DFQATT and CDR2 SNEGSKA (reference sequence). CDR3 in amino acids: CSARDLVQSGRRNEQFF. The CDR3 region has the DNA TGCAGTGCTAGAGATCTTGTTCAGAGCGGGAGAAGGAATGAGCAGTTCTTC.

This clonotype was observed a few times. The chain has TRBV5-4 and TRBJ2-1, with a tentative D call TRBD2 (5 bases). V was pared by 6 bases and J by 3 bases, with 7 bases between. The CDR3 is 12 amino acids. From germline, CDR1 is SGHNT and CDR2 YYREEE (reference sequence). Here the CDR3 DNA reads TGTGCCAGCACCGACTACTACAATGAGCAGTTCTTC. As protein: CASTDYYNEQFF.

This clonotype was seen more than once but under ten times. The chain has TRBV7-9 and TRBJ1-1; 7 bases are a match to TRBD1. Unmatched junction bases numbered 4, after V lost 1 base and J lost 5 bases. CDR1 and CDR2 from the germline V gene are SEHNR and FQNEAQ (reference sequence). The length of the CDR3 is 14 residues. The CDR3 region has the DNA TGTGCCAGCAGCTTAGTACAGGGGTTTACTGAAGCTTTCTTT. Protein sequence: CASSLVQGFTEAFF.

This clonotype was observed many times. The rearrangement joins TRBV9 to TRBJ2-7; D is uncertain. The germline V gene encodes CDR1 SGDLS and CDR2 YYNGEE. The CDR3 totals 15 residues. V lost 0 bases and J 0 bases, leaving 10 bases between the germline ends. For the CDR3, the DNA is TGTGCCAGCAGCGTAGGGCAGGAGAGCTCCTACGAGCAGTACTTC. It specifies CASSVGQESSYEQYF.

CDR3 region: CASKGGHPNEQFF. The CDR3 coding sequence is TGTGCCAGCAAGGGGGGGCACCCCAATGAGCAGTTCTTC. This rearrangement joins TRBV6-6 to TRBJ2-1; D might be TRBD2 (7 bases). V was cut by 7 bases and J by 6 bases, with 13 bases left in between. CDR3 length equals 13 residues. Germline V gives CDR1 MNHNY, CDR2 SVGAGI (reference sequence).